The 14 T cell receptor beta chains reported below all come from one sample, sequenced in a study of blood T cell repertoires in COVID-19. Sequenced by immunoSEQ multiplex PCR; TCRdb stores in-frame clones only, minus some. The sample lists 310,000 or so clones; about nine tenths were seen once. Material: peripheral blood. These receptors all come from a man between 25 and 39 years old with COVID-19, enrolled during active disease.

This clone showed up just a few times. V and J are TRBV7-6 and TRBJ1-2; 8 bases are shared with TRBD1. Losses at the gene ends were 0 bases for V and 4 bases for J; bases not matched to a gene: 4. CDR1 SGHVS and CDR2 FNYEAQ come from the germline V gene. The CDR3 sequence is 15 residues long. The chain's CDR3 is CASSLARTGSYGYTF. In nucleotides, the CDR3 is TGTGCCAGCAGCTTAGCCAGGACAGGGTCCTATGGCTACACCTTC.

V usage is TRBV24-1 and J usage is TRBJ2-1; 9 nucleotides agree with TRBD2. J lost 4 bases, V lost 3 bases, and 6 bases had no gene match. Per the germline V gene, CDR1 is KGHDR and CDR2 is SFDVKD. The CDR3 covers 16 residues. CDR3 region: CATSDPAGGAYNEQFF. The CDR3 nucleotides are TGTGCCACCAGTGATCCAGCGGGAGGCGCTTACAATGAGCAGTTCTTC.

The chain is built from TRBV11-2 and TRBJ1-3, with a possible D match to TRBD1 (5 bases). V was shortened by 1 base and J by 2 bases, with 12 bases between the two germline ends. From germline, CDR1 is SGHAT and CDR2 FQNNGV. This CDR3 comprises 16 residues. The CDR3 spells CASSLVVQAAGNTIYF. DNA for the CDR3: TGTGCCAGCAGCTTAGTGGTACAGGCTGCTGGAAACACCATATATTTT.

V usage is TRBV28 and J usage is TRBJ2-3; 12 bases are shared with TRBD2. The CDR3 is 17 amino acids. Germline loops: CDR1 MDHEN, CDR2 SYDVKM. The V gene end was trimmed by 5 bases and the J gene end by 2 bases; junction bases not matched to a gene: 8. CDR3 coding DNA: TGTGCCAGCAGTCCGGAGACTAGCGGGGGAGACACAGATACGCAGTATTTT. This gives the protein CASSPETSGGDTDTQYF.

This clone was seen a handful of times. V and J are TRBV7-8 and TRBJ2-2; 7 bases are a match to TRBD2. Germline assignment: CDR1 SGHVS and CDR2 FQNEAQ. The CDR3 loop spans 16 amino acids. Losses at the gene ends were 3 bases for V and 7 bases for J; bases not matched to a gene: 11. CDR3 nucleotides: TGTGCCAGCAGCTTGAGGGAGGGCCAATCGGGCGGGGAGCTGTTTTTT. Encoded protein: CASSLREGQSGGELFF.

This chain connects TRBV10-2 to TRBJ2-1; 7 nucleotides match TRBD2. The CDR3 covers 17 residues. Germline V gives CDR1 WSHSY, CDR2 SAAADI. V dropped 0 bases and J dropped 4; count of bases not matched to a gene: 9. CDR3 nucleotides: TGCGCCAGCAGTGAGTCGAGAAGCGGGACCCGTTACAATGAGCAGTTCTTC. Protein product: CASSESRSGTRYNEQFF.

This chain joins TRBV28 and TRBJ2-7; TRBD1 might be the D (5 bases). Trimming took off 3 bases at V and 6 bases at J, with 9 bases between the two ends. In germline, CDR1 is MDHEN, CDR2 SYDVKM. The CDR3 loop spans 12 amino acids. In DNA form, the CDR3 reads TGTGCCAGCAGTTTTGCAGGGTCCGAGCAGTACTTC. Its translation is CASSFAGSEQYF.

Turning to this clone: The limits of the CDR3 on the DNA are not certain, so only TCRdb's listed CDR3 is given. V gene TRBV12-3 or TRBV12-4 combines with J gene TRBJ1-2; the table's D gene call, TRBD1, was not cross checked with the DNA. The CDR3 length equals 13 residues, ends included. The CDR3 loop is CASSFLAGDSYTF.

Here the CDR3 DNA reads TGTGCCAGCAGCCCCCAGGAGGGGGCGATCTACGAGCAGTACTTC. Protein product: CASSPQEGAIYEQYF. The rearrangement links TRBV7-3 to TRBJ2-7, with D possibly being TRBD1 (7 bases). Looked up from germline, CDR1 is SGHTA and CDR2 is FQGTGA. This CDR3 region has 15 residues. V was pared by 5 bases and J by 3 bases, with 17 bases between.

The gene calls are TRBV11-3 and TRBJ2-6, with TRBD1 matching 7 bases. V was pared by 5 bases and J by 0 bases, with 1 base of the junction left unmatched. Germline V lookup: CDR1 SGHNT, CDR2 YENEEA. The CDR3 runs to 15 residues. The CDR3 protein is CASSPGGSGANVLTF. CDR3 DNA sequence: TGTGCCAGCAGCCCAGGGGGCTCTGGGGCCAACGTCCTGACTTTC.

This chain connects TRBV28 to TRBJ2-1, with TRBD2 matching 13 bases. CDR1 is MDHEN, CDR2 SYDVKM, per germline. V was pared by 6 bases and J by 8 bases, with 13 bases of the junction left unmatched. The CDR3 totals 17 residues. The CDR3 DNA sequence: TGTGCCAGCAGCCCACCGGGACTAGCGGGACAGGGTTATGAGCAGTTCTTC. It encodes CASSPPGLAGQGYEQFF. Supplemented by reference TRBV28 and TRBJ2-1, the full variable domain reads DVKVTQSSRYLVKRTGEKVFLECVQDMDHENMFWYRQDPGLGLRLIYFSYDVKMKEKGDIPEGYSVSREKKERFSLILESASTNQTSMYLCASSPPGLAGQGYEQFFGPGTRLTVL.

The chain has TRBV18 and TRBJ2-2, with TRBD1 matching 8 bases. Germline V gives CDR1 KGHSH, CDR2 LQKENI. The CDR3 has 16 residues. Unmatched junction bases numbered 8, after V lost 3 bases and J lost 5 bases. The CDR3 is CASSPWTGTGTGELFF. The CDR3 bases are TGTGCCAGCTCACCCTGGACAGGGACGGGGACCGGGGAGCTGTTTTTT.

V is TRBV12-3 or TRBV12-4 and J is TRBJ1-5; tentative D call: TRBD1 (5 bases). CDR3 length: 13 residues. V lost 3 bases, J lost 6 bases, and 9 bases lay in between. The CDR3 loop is CASSFGGTQPQHF. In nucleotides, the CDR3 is TGTGCCAGCAGTTTTGGGGGGACTCAGCCCCAGCATTTT.

As DNA, the CDR3 is TGTGCCAGCAGCTTGCGGATTCTAGCGGGAGGCCACCAAGAGACCCAGTACTTC. Translating gives CASSLRILAGGHQETQYF. The V and J genes are TRBV7-2 and TRBJ2-5; 11 bases agree with TRBD2. CDR1 is SGHTA and CDR2 is FQGNSA in the germline V gene. V shed 3 bases and J 0 bases; nucleotides not matched to a gene: 9. This CDR3 comprises 18 residues. Complete variable domain (other parts from reference TRBV7-2 and TRBJ2-5): GAGVSQSPSNKVTEKGKDVELRCDPISGHTALYWYRQSLGQGLEFLIYFQGNSAPDKSGLPSDRFSAERTGGSVSTLTIQRTQQEDSAVYLCASSLRILAGGHQETQYFGPGTRLLVL.